A single sample is the source of the 27 T cell receptor beta chains below, sequenced in a study of cytomegalovirus exposure and HLA in healthy donors (dated by TCRdb to 2016 to 2017). The library was produced with the immunoSEQ multiplex PCR assay. For the multiplex PCR, a mixture combining 60 forward primers for TCR Vbeta segments and 13 reverse primers for TCR Jbeta segments was used. TCRdb took over this immuneACCESS table, retaining in-frame rearrangements with V and J assigned. Such tables are incomplete; in checked studies, under half of the missing clones stem from an unresolved V gene, and the remainder is unexplained. The table for this sample lists 200,000 to 250,000 clones; roughly 80% of them were counted only once. The ten largest clones capture 5.4% of the sample. Sequences were obtained from PBMCs. All receptors derive from a woman aged 40 to 55 in good health and CMV-seropositive.

This clone was counted a few times. This chain joins TRBV7-3 and TRBJ1-1, with a possible D match to TRBD1 (6 bases). Germline V lookup: CDR1 SGHTA, CDR2 FQGTGA. This CDR3 is 15 amino acids long. V was cut by 3 bases and J by 3 bases, with 14 bases left in between. The CDR3 region is CASSFAGTMDTEAFF. The CDR3 coding sequence is TGTGCCAGCAGCTTCGCCGGGACAATGGACACTGAAGCTTTCTTT.

This clone was seen a few times. The rearrangement links TRBV25-1 to TRBJ1-5; 9 positions match TRBD1. The CDR3 extends over 17 amino acids. The J segment lost 0 bases and the V segment lost 3 bases, leaving 6 bases of the junction unmatched. Germline values: CDR1 MGHDK, CDR2 SYGVNS. In DNA, the CDR3 is TGTGCCAGCAGTGAGGGACAGGGCTTCTATAGCAATCAGCCCCAGCATTTT. It yields the protein CASSEGQGFYSNQPQHF.

The rearrangement joins TRBV6-1 to TRBJ2-3; D is possibly TRBD1 (7 bases). Germline V lookup: CDR1 MNHNS, CDR2 SASEGT. V was shortened by 2 bases and J by 4 bases, with 19 bases between the two germline ends. This CDR3 has 17 amino acids. The CDR3 here is CASSELLRTGGADTQYF. In DNA form, the CDR3 reads TGTGCCAGCAGTGAACTATTGAGGACAGGAGGGGCAGATACGCAGTATTTT.

V gene TRBV5-6 combines with J gene TRBJ2-2; D is unclear. The CDR3 loop spans 14 amino acids. V was pared by 0 bases and J by 6 bases, with 9 bases between. From germline, CDR1 is SGHDT and CDR2 YYEEEE. For the CDR3, the DNA is TGTGCCAGCAGCTTGGCCTCGAGGCCCGGGGAGCTGTTTTTT. It yields the protein CASSLASRPGELFF.

This clone was found a few times. This chain joins TRBV9 and TRBJ1-2; maybe TRBD1 (6 bases). Germline V gives CDR1 SGDLS, CDR2 YYNGEE. Trimming pared 4 bases from V and 7 bases from J, leaving 17 bases between. CDR3 length: 14 residues. The CDR3 sequence is CASSPSQGSGGYTF. The DNA of the CDR3 is TGTGCCAGCAGCCCATCACAGGGTTCGGGTGGCTACACCTTC.

The genes are TRBV6-5 and TRBJ2-5, with a weak D call TRBD1 (7 bases). The V gene lost 2 bases and the J gene lost 4 bases, with 11 bases spanning the gap. Germline CDR1 and CDR2: MNHEY and SVGAGI. The CDR3 totals 14 residues. CDR3 region: CASSYSQGGETQYF. The CDR3 DNA reads as TGTGCCAGCAGTTACAGCCAGGGGGGAGAGACCCAGTACTTC.

The chain couples TRBV29-1 to TRBJ2-5; TRBD1 matches 8 bases. Trimming cost V 7 bases and J 5 bases; bases outside gene matches: 12. This CDR3 comprises 14 residues. Germline assignment: CDR1 SQVTM and CDR2 ANQGSEA. CDR3 sequence reads: CSAFGQGVGETQYF. CDR3 DNA: TGCAGCGCATTCGGACAGGGTGTAGGGGAGACCCAGTACTTC. Drawing the rest from reference TRBV29-1 and TRBJ2-5, the complete variable domain is SAVISQKPSRDICQRGTSLTIQCQVDSQVTMMFWYRQQPGQSLTLIATANQGSEATYESGFVIDKFPISRPNLTFSTLTVSNMSPEDSSIYLCSAFGQGVGETQYFGPGTRLLVL.

In DNA, the CDR3 is TGTGCCAGCAGTCGAGGACAGGGGGGCTACAATGAGCAGTTCTTC. Protein: CASSRGQGGYNEQFF. The chain combines TRBV6-1 with TRBJ2-1; 10 positions agree with TRBD1. The ends lost 5 bases at V and 3 bases at J; junction bases unmatched: 4. CDR3 length equals 15 residues. Germline values: CDR1 MNHNS, CDR2 SASEGT.

The chain has TRBV13 and TRBJ2-1; 12 bases are a match to TRBD2. The CDR3 totals 15 residues. CDR1 and CDR2 from the germline V gene are PRHDT and FYEKMQ (reference sequence). The trim removed 4 bases at V and 6 bases at J, leaving 4 bases unmatched. The CDR3 loop is CASSSSGRAVNEQFF. CDR3 nucleotides: TGTGCCAGCAGCTCTAGCGGGAGGGCCGTCAATGAGCAGTTCTTC.

The genes are TRBV30 and TRBJ1-1; D perhaps matches TRBD1 (6 bases). Germline-derived CDR1 and CDR2 are GTSNPN and SVGIG (reference sequence). V was cut by 2 bases and J by 5 bases, with 15 bases left in between. The CDR3 runs to 14 residues. As DNA, the CDR3 is TGTGCCTGGAGTCCGGGGGCGGGGGGGACTGAAGCTTTCTTT. Translation: CAWSPGAGGTEAFF. Together with reference TRBV30 and TRBJ1-1, the CDR3 gives the full variable domain: SQTIHQWPATLVQPVGSPLSLECTVEGTSNPNLYWYRQAAGRGLQLLFYSVGIGQISSEVPQNLSASRPQDRQFILSSKKLLLSDSGFYLCAWSPGAGGTEAFFGQGTRLTVV.

The V call is TRBV19, the J call TRBJ2-7; 7 bases map to TRBD1. The V segment lost 6 bases and the J segment 3 bases; nucleotides outside the gene matches: 5. Germline CDR1 and CDR2: LNHDA and SQIVND (reference sequence). The CDR3 extends over 13 amino acids. CDR3 in DNA: TGTGCCAGTAGGGTGGCAGGGGGCTACGAGCAGTACTTC. Translating it yields CASRVAGGYEQYF. The complete variable domain, with remaining parts taken from reference TRBV19 and TRBJ2-7, reads DGGITQSPKYLFRKEGQNVTLSCEQNLNHDAMYWYRQDPGQGLRLIYYSQIVNDFQKGDIAEGYSVSREKKESFPLTVTSAQKNPTAFYLCASRVAGGYEQYFGPGTRLTVT.

This chain connects TRBV4-1 to TRBJ2-5; 13 bases agree with TRBD2. CDR3 length equals 19 residues. Germline lookup yields CDR1 MGHRA and CDR2 YSYEKL. Trimming took 6 bases from V and 2 from J; bases not matched to a gene: 15. CDR3 in DNA: TGCGCCAGCAGTCTGGGGGGGACTAGCGGGGTAAAGACTCAAGAGACCCAGTACTTC. Translated, it gives CASSLGGTSGVKTQETQYF.

A few counts support this clone. The rearrangement links TRBV5-4 to TRBJ2-7, with TRBD2 identical over 10 bases. The CDR3 totals 15 residues. V dropped 0 bases and J dropped 5; count of bases not matched to a gene: 5. Germline V gene lookup returns CDR1 SGHNT and CDR2 YYREEE (reference sequence). CDR3 residues: CASSLALAGADEQYF. CDR3 in DNA: TGTGCCAGCAGCTTGGCCCTAGCGGGAGCCGACGAGCAGTACTTC.

The rearrangement uses TRBV5-1 and TRBJ1-2; 7 positions match TRBD1. V shed 0 bases, J shed 8 bases, and the junction held 10 bases outside the gene matches. CDR1 is SGHRS and CDR2 is YFSETQ in the germline V gene. CDR3 length: 15 amino acids. CDR3 amino acids: CASSLDTQGPTGYTF. DNA for the CDR3: TGCGCCAGCAGCTTGGATACACAGGGGCCGACGGGCTACACCTTC. Based on the CDR3 plus reference TRBV5-1 and TRBJ1-2, the full variable domain is KAGVTQTPRYLIKTRGQQVTLSCSPISGHRSVSWYQQTPGQGLQFLFEYFSETQRNKGNFPGRFSGRQFSNSRSEMNVSTLELGDSALYLCASSLDTQGPTGYTFGSGTRLTVV.

V is TRBV29-1 and J is TRBJ1-2, with 7 positions matching TRBD1. The CDR3 sequence is 13 residues long. Germline V gene lookup returns CDR1 SQVTM and CDR2 ANQGSEA. V dropped 6 bases and J dropped 4; count of bases not matched to a gene: 8. In nucleotides, the CDR3 is TGCAGCGTGCGCCAGGGACAGCTCTATGGCTACACCTTC. Translating gives CSVRQGQLYGYTF.

Regarding this clone: This sample also contains other DNA sequences that code for the same CDR3. J is TRBJ2-2 and V is TRBV15; D is unclear. CDR1 and CDR2 from the germline V gene are LNHNV and YYDKDF (reference sequence). This CDR3 is built from 15 residues. With 1 base removed from V and 1 base from J, the gap between germline ends came to 7 bases. Here the CDR3 reads CATSRVSGNTGELFF. The CDR3 DNA reads as TGTGCCACCAGCAGAGTCAGTGGGAACACCGGGGAGCTGTTTTTT. Full variable domain (outside the CDR3, taken from reference TRBV15 and TRBJ2-2): DAMVIQNPRYQVTQFGKPVTLSCSQTLNHNVMYWYQQKSSQAPKLLFHYYDKDFNNEADTPDNFQSRRPNTSFCFLDIRSPGLGDTAMYLCATSRVSGNTGELFFGEGSRLTVL.

This clone was detected only once. The rearrangement links TRBV6-5 to TRBJ1-2, with 9 bases lining up with TRBD1. J lost 5 bases, V lost 7 bases, and 5 bases had no gene match. Germline values: CDR1 MNHEY, CDR2 SVGAGI. This CDR3 has 13 amino acids. DNA of the CDR3: TGTGCCAGCACCTCGGACAGGGGTTATGGCTACACCTTC. It encodes CASTSDRGYGYTF.

With regard to this clone: The germline gene is not matched at one end of the junction; a read error may be the cause. The rearrangement links TRBV7-9 to TRBJ2-7; D uncertain. CDR1 SEHNR and CDR2 FQNEAQ come from the germline V gene (reference sequence). The CDR3 spans 13 residues. CDR3: CSSSLVHSYEQYF. CDR3 in DNA: TGTTCCAGCAGCTTAGTGCACAGCTACGAGCAGTACTTC.

The sample holds a few counts of this clone. The J gene is TRBJ2-3, the V gene TRBV5-1; 11 nucleotides match TRBD2. Germline CDR1 is SGHRS and CDR2 is YFSETQ. V dropped 4 bases and J dropped 1; count of bases not matched to a gene: 5. This CDR3 has 16 amino acids. The CDR3 DNA reads TGCGCCAGCAGCGGAGGGACTAGCGGCCGCACAGATACGCAGTATTTT. Translated, it gives CASSGGTSGRTDTQYF.

The CDR3 protein is CVSHHGGTGELFF. The CDR3 DNA sequence: TGTGTCTCACATCACGGGGGCACCGGGGAGCTGTTTTTT. V and J are TRBV18 and TRBJ2-2; D might be TRBD2 (6 bases). CDR3 length: 13 residues. The germline V gene encodes CDR1 KGHSH and CDR2 LQKENI.

This chain links TRBV7-8 with TRBJ2-7, with 10 bases that match TRBD1. There are 16 residues in the CDR3. The V gene end was trimmed by 1 base and the J gene end by 2 bases; junction bases not matched to a gene: 5. Germline V CDR1 and CDR2: SGHVS, FQNEAQ. The CDR3 DNA is TGTGCCAGCAGCTTAGTAGGTGGACAGGGGGCCTACGAGCAGTACTTC. Its protein is CASSLVGGQGAYEQYF.

The chain's CDR3 is CASSLVADGAYEQYF. The CDR3 coding sequence is TGTGCCAGCAGCTTAGTGGCGGACGGGGCCTACGAGCAGTACTTC. The chain links TRBV7-2 to TRBJ2-7; possibly TRBD2 for D (5 bases). Trimming shortened V by 1 base and J by 2 bases, and 12 bases separated the two germline ends. CDR3 length: 15 residues. Germline CDR1 reads SGHTA; CDR2 reads FQGNSA.

This chain connects TRBV18 to TRBJ2-7, with TRBD1 matching over 8 bases. The CDR3 is made up of 14 amino acids. J gave up 5 bases and V 3 bases, and 6 bases lay outside the gene matches. Germline CDR1 reads KGHSH; CDR2 reads LQKENI. DNA for the CDR3: TGTGCCAGCTCACCGATACAGGGGGTCAACGAGCAGTACTTC. As protein: CASSPIQGVNEQYF.

On this clone itself: The sample carries other DNA sequences with the same CDR3. V is TRBV19 and J is TRBJ1-1; TRBD1 is a possible D gene (6 bases). The ends were cut back, 4 bases at V and 5 bases at J, with 11 bases in the middle. Per the germline V gene, CDR1 is LNHDA and CDR2 is SQIVND (reference sequence). The CDR3 consists of 13 residues. The CDR3 reads CASSKTGYTEAFF. CDR3 nucleotides: TGTGCCAGTAGTAAGACAGGCTATACTGAAGCTTTCTTT. Filled out from reference TRBV19 and TRBJ1-1, the complete variable domain reads DGGITQSPKYLFRKEGQNVTLSCEQNLNHDAMYWYRQDPGQGLRLIYYSQIVNDFQKGDIAEGYSVSREKKESFPLTVTSAQKNPTAFYLCASSKTGYTEAFFGQGTRLTVV.

The chain has TRBV18 and TRBJ2-7; no definite D call. This CDR3 is built from 14 residues. Germline assignment: CDR1 KGHSH and CDR2 LQKENI. Trimming cost V 2 bases and J 0 bases, with 8 bases left between them. Written as DNA, the CDR3 is TGTGCCAGCTCACCATACAGCTTCTCCTACGAGCAGTACTTC. Translation: CASSPYSFSYEQYF.

V and J are TRBV5-1 and TRBJ2-5; 10 nucleotides match TRBD2. The ends lost 0 bases at V and 3 bases at J; junction bases unmatched: 17. Germline V lookup: CDR1 SGHRS, CDR2 YFSETQ. The CDR3 extends over 20 amino acids. CDR3 nucleotides: TGCGCCAGCAGCTTGGCCGGGGGTAGCGGGGGGAGGCCCACCAAAGAGACCCAGTACTTC. This codes for CASSLAGGSGGRPTKETQYF. Full variable domain (remainder filled in from reference TRBV5-1 and TRBJ2-5): KAGVTQTPRYLIKTRGQQVTLSCSPISGHRSVSWYQQTPGQGLQFLFEYFSETQRNKGNFPGRFSGRQFSNSRSEMNVSTLELGDSALYLCASSLAGGSGGRPTKETQYFGPGTRLLVL.

The chain has TRBV18 and TRBJ2-5; 7 bases line up with TRBD1. V trimming: 5 bases; J trimming: 5 bases; junction bases outside the gene matches: 8. Germline assignment: CDR1 KGHSH and CDR2 LQKENI. The CDR3 totals 14 residues. In DNA form, the CDR3 reads TGTGCCAGCTCAGAGGGAAGGGGGCAGGAGACCCAGTACTTC. It encodes CASSEGRGQETQYF.